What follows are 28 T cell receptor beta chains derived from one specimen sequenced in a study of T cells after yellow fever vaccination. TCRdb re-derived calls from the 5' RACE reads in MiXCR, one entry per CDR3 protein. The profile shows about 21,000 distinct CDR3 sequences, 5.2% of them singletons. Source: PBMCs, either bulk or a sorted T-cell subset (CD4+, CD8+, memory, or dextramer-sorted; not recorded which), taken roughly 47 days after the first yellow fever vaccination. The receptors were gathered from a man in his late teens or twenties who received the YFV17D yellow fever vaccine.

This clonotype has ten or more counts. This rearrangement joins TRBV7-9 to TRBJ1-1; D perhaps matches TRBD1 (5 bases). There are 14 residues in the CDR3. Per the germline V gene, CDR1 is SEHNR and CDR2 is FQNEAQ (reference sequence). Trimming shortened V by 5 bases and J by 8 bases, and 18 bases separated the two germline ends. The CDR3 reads CASSHGADVKEAFF. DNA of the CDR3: TGTGCCAGCAGCCATGGGGCAGACGTTAAAGAAGCTTTCTTT.

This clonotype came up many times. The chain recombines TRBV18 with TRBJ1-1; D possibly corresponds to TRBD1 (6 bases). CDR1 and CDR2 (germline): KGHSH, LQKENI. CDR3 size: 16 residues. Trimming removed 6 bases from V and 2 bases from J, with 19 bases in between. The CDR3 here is CASSPNRGLTNTEAFF. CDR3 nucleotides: TGTGCCAGCTCCCCGAACCGGGGGCTTACAAACACTGAAGCTTTCTTT.

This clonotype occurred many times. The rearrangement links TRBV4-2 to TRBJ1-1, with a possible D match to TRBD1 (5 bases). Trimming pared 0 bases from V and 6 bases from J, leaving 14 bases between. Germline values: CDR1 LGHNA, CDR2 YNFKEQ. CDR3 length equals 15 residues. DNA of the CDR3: TGTGCCAGCAGCCAAGATGTGGGGCGGAGCGCTGAAGCTTTCTTT. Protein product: CASSQDVGRSAEAFF.

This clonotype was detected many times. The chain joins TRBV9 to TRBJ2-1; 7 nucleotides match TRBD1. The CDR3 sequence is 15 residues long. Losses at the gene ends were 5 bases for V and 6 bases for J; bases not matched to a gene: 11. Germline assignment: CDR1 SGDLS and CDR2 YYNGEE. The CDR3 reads CASSPGHRGPNEQFF. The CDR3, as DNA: TGTGCCAGCAGTCCGGGTCACAGGGGTCCCAATGAGCAGTTCTTC.

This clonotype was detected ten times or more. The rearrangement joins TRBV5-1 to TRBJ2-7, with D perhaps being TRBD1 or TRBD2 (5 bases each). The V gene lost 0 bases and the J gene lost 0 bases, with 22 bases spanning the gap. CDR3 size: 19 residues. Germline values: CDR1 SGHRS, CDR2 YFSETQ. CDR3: CASSLALPISRDVSYEQYF. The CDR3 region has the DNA TGCGCCAGCAGCTTGGCACTTCCTATCAGCCGGGACGTCTCCTACGAGCAGTACTTC.

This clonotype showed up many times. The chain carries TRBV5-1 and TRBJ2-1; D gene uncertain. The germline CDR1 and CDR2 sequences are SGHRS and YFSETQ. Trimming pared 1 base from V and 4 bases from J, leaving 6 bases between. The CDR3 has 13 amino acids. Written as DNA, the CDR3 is TGCGCCAGCAGCTTGACGCGATACAATGAGCAGTTCTTC. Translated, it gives CASSLTRYNEQFF.

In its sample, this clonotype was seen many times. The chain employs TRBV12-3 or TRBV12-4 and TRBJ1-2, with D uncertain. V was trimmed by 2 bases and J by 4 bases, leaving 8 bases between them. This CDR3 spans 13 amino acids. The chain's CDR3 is CASSLMRVYGYTF. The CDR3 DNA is TGTGCCAGCAGTTTAATGAGGGTCTATGGCTACACCTTC.

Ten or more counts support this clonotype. The CDR3 DNA sequence: TGTGCCAGCAGCGTAGACCCTAGCGGGGGGGCAGATACGCAGTATTTT. Encoded protein: CASSVDPSGGADTQYF. The chain uses TRBV9 and TRBJ2-3; TRBD2 aligns across 12 bases. The germline CDR1 and CDR2 sequences are SGDLS and YYNGEE. V trimming: 0 bases; J trimming: 4 bases; junction bases outside the gene matches: 3. CDR3 length: 16 residues.

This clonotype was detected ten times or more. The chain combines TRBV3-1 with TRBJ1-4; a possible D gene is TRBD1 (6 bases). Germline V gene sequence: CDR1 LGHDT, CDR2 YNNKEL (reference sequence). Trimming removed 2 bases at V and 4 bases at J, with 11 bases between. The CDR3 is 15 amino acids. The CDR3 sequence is CASSQFGTNNEKLFF. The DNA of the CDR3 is TGTGCCAGCAGCCAATTTGGGACAAATAATGAAAAACTGTTTTTT.

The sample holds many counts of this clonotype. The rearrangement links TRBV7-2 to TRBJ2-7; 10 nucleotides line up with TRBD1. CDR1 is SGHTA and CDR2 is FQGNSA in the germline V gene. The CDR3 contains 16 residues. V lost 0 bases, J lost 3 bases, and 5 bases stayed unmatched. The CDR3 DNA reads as TGTGCCAGCAGCTTAGCCGGGACAGGGGCTCTCTACGAGCAGTACTTC. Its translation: CASSLAGTGALYEQYF.

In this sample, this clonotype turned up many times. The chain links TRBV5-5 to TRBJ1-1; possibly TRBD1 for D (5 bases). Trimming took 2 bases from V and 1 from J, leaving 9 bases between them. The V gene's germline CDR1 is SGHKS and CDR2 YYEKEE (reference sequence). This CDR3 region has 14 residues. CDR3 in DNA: TGTGCCAGCAGCTTCAGGGCCAAGAACACTGAAGCTTTCTTT. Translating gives CASSFRAKNTEAFF.

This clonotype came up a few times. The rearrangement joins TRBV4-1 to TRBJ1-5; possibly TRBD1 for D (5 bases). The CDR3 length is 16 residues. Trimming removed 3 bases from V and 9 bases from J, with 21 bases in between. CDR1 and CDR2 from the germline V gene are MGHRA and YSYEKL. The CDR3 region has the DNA TGCGCCAGCAGCCAGATAGATATGGGGCTGGCGGGGCCCCAGCATTTT. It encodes CASSQIDMGLAGPQHF.

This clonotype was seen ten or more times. DNA for the CDR3: TGTGCCAGCAGCCAAGAGGCACAGCGAGCTTTCTTT. It encodes CASSQEAQRAFF. The chain uses TRBV3-1 and TRBJ1-1; D remains unclear. The CDR3 sequence is 12 residues long. Trimming cost V 0 bases and J 10 bases, with 9 bases left between them. Per the germline V gene, CDR1 is LGHDT and CDR2 is YNNKEL (reference sequence).

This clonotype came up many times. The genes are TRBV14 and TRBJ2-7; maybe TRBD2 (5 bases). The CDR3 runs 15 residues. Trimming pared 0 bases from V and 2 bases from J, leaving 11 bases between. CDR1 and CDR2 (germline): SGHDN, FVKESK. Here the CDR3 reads CASSQEIRGAYEQYV. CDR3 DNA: TGTGCCAGCAGCCAAGAGATTCGGGGTGCCTACGAGCAGTACGTC.

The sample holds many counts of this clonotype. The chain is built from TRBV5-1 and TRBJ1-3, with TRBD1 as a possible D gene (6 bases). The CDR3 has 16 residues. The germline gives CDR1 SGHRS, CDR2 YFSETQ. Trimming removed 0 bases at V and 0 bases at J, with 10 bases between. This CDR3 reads CASSLVTGTSGNTIYF. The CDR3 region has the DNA TGCGCCAGCAGCTTGGTTACAGGGACCTCTGGAAACACCATATATTTT.

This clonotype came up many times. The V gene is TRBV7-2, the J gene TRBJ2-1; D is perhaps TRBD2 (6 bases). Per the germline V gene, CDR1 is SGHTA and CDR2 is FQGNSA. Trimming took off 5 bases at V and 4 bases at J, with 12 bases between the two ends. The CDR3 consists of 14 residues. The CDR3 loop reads CASSPPEGYNEQFF. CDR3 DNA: TGTGCCAGCAGCCCGCCGGAGGGGTACAATGAGCAGTTCTTC. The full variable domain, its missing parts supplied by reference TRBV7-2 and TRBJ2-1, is GAGVSQSPSNKVTEKGKDVELRCDPISGHTALYWYRQSLGQGLEFLIYFQGNSAPDKSGLPSDRFSAERTGGSVSTLTIQRTQQEDSAVYLCASSPPEGYNEQFFGPGTRLTVL.

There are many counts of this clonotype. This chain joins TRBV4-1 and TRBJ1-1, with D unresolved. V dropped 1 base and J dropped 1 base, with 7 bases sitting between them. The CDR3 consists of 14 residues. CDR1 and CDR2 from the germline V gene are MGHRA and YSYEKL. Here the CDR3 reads CASSQAEANTEAFF. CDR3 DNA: TGCGCCAGCAGCCAAGCAGAGGCGAACACTGAAGCTTTCTTT.

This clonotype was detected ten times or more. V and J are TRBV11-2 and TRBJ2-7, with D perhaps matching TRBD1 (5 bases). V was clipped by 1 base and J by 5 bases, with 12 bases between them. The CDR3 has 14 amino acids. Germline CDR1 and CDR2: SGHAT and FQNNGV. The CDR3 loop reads CASSLGQGIHEQYF. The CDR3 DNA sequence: TGTGCCAGCAGCTTAGGGCAGGGTATCCACGAGCAGTACTTC.

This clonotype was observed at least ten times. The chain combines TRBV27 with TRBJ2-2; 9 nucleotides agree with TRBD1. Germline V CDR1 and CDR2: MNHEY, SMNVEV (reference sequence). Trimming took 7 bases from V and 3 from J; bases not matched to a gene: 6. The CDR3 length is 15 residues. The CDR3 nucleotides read TGTGCCAGCACCTCCGGACAGGGGCACACCGGGGAGCTGTTTTTT. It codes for CASTSGQGHTGELFF.

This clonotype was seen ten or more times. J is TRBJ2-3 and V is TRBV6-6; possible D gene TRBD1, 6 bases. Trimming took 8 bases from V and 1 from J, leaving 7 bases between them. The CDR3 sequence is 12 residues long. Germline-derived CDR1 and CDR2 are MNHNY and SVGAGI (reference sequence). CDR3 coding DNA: TGTGCCAGCTCAGGGGGCACAGATACGCAGTATTTT. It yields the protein CASSGGTDTQYF.

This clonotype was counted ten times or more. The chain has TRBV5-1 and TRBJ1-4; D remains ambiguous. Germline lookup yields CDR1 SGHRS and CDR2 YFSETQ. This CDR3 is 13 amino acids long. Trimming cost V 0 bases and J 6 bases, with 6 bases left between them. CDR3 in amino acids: CASSLEDHEKLFF. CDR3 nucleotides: TGCGCCAGCAGCTTGGAGGACCATGAAAAACTGTTTTTT.

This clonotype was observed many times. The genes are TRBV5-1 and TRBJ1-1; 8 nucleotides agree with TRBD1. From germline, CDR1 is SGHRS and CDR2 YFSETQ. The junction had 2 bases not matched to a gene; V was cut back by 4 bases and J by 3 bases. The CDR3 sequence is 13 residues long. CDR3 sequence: CASSRTGYTEAFF. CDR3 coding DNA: TGCGCCAGCAGCCGGACAGGGTACACTGAAGCTTTCTTT.

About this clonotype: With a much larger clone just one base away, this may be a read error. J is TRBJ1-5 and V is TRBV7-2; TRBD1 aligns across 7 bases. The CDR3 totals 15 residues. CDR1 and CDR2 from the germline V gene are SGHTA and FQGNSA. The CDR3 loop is CASSVSTGSKQPQHF. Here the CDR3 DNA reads TGTGCCAGCAGCGTATCGACAGGGAGCAAGCAGCCCCAGCATTTT.

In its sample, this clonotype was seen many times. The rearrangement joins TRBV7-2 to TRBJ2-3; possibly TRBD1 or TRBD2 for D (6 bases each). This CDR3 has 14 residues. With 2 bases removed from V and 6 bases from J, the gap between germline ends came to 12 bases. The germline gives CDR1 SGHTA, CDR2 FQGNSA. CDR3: CASSLTFGGDTQYF. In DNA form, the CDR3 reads TGTGCCAGCAGCTTAACGTTCGGGGGCGATACGCAGTATTTT.

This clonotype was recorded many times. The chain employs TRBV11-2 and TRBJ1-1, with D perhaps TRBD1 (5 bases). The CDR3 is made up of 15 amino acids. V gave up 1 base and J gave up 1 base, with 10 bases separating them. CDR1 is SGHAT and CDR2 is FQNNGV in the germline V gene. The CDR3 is CASSLAYGGNTEAFF. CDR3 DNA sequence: TGTGCCAGCAGCTTAGCGTATGGGGGGAACACTGAAGCTTTCTTT.

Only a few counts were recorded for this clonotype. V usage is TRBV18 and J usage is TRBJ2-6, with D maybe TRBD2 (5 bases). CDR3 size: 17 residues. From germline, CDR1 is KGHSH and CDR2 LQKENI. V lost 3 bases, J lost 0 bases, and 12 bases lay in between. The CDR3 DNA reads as TGTGCCAGCTCACCGAGGGCAGCGACCTCTGGGGCCAACGTCCTGACTTTC. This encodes CASSPRAATSGANVLTF. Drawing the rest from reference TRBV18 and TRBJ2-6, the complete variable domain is NAGVMQNPRHLVRRRGQEARLRCSPMKGHSHVYWYRQLPEEGLKFMVYLQKENIIDESGMPKERFSAEFPKEGPSILRIQQVVRGDSAAYFCASSPRAATSGANVLTFGAGSRLTVL.

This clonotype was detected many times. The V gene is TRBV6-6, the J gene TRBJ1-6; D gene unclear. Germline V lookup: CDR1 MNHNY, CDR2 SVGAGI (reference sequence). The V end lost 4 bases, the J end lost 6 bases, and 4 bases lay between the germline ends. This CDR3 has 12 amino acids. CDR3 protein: CASSWSNSPLHF. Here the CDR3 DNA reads TGTGCCAGCAGTTGGAGTAATTCACCCCTCCACTTT.

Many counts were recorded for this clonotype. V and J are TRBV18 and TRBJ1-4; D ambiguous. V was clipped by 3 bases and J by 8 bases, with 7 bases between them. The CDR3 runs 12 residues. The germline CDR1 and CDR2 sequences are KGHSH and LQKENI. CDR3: CASSPFTEKLFF. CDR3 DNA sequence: TGTGCCAGCTCACCCTTTACGGAAAAACTGTTTTTT.